One and the same sample provided the 18 T cell receptor beta chains below, sequenced in a study of T-cell reconstitution after alpha-beta-depleted transplantation in children. Molecular barcoding with unique molecular identifiers was used for the TCRbeta library. TCRdb redid the calling of the PCR reads with MiXCR, one entry per CDR3 protein. Of 55,000 to 85,000 distinct CDR3 sequences in the sample, roughly a tenth were seen once. The specimen comprised PBMCs, sampled before TCRalphabeta/CD19-depleted stem cell transplant. All receptors come from a boy under 18 with acute myeloid leukemia, due to receive a stem cell transplant.

This clonotype was detected ten times or more. The chain uses TRBV7-9 and TRBJ2-5; possibly TRBD1 or TRBD2 for D (5 bases each). CDR1 and CDR2 from the germline V gene are SEHNR and FQNEAQ (reference sequence). V dropped 5 bases and J dropped 4 bases, with 17 bases sitting between them. CDR3 length: 15 amino acids. The CDR3 loop reads CASSLPSGTRETQYF. DNA for the CDR3: TGTGCCAGCAGCCTCCCCTCCGGGACGCGAGAGACCCAGTACTTC.

This clonotype was detected ten times or more. The rearrangement links TRBV5-1 to TRBJ2-2, with 14 bases identical to TRBD2. The length of the CDR3 is 19 residues. Germline CDR1 reads SGHRS; CDR2 reads YFSETQ. V was pared by 2 bases and J by 5 bases, with 11 bases of the junction left unmatched. In nucleotides, the CDR3 is TGCGCCAGCAGCTTAACCGGGACTAGCGGGGGTGCGAGGACCGGGGAGCTGTTTTTT. Translating gives CASSLTGTSGGARTGELFF.

This clonotype was observed many times. V gene TRBV4-3 combines with J gene TRBJ1-1, with D hard to call. This CDR3 has 17 residues. V was cut by 0 bases and J by 4 bases, with 18 bases left in between. Germline CDR1 LGHNA, CDR2 YSLEER. In DNA form, the CDR3 reads TGCGCCAGCAGCCAAGATGAGGTGTTGACTGAGGGCACTGAAGCTTTCTTT. It encodes CASSQDEVLTEGTEAFF.

V and J are TRBV11-1 and TRBJ2-1; 11 bases match TRBD2. Germline V gene data show CDR1 as SGHAT and CDR2 as FQDESV (reference sequence). Trimming removed 1 base from V and 1 base from J; junction bases left unmatched: 18. The CDR3 has 22 amino acids. CDR3 residues: CASSLVALPTLAGGRSYNEQFF. For the CDR3, the DNA is TGTGCCAGCAGCTTAGTCGCTCTACCCACTCTAGCGGGAGGCAGATCCTACAATGAGCAGTTCTTC.

This clonotype was observed at least ten times. The chain recombines TRBV20-1 with TRBJ1-1, with unresolved D. Deletions cut 5 bases from V and 0 bases from J, with 16 bases between. The CDR3 consists of 15 residues. Germline CDR1 and CDR2: DFQATT and SNEGSKA (reference sequence). In nucleotides, the CDR3 is TGCAGTGCTCTTGACTATGAGCTCATGAACACTGAAGCTTTCTTT. Amino acid sequence: CSALDYELMNTEAFF.

This clonotype was seen ten or more times. The V gene is TRBV6-5, the J gene TRBJ1-1, with D tentatively TRBD1 (5 bases). Per germline, CDR1 MNHEY and CDR2 SVGAGI. The CDR3 runs to 15 residues. V gave up 0 bases and J gave up 0 bases, with 8 bases separating them. Written as DNA, the CDR3 is TGTGCCAGCAGTTACTCGGGGCACCTGAACACTGAAGCTTTCTTT. Amino acid sequence: CASSYSGHLNTEAFF.

Ten or more counts support this clonotype. The V call is TRBV27, the J call TRBJ2-7; 7 bases are shared with TRBD2. Germline lookup yields CDR1 MNHEY and CDR2 SMNVEV (reference sequence). The CDR3 runs 14 residues. V shed 4 bases and J 4 bases; nucleotides not matched to a gene: 7. CDR3 in DNA: TGTGCCAGCAGTTCCAAGGGACTACCTTACGAGCAGTACGTC. Its translation: CASSSKGLPYEQYV.

This clonotype was counted once. The rearrangement uses TRBV12-3 or TRBV12-4 and TRBJ2-5; 8 bases align to TRBD2. The CDR3 has 15 amino acids. V trimming: 2 bases; J trimming: 4 bases; junction bases outside the gene matches: 6. The CDR3 here is CASSLTSGYGETQYF. Here the CDR3 DNA reads TGTGCCAGCAGTTTAACTAGCGGATACGGAGAGACCCAGTACTTC.

This clonotype was seen at least ten times. DNA of the CDR3: TGCAGTGCTGCAAGACCGTTAGGAGAAGGCTCACCCCTCCACTTT. Translation: CSAARPLGEGSPLHF. The J gene is TRBJ1-6, the V gene TRBV20-1; D uncertain. V was cut by 5 bases and J by 10 bases, with 21 bases left in between. This CDR3 comprises 15 residues. The germline CDR1 and CDR2 sequences are DFQATT and SNEGSKA (reference sequence).

This clonotype occurred many times. This rearrangement joins TRBV6-5 to TRBJ1-6; D possibly corresponds to TRBD1 (5 bases). Trimming removed 0 bases at V and 5 bases at J, with 14 bases between. Germline lookup yields CDR1 MNHEY and CDR2 SVGAGI. This CDR3 comprises 17 residues. CDR3 nucleotide sequence: TGTGCCAGCAGTTACTCGAGATGGCAGGGTAATAATTCACCCCTCCACTTT. Protein sequence: CASSYSRWQGNNSPLHF.

The chain employs TRBV20-1 and TRBJ2-7; no reliable D call. The germline gives CDR1 DFQATT, CDR2 SNEGSKA (reference sequence). Trimming removed 5 bases at V and 2 bases at J, with 13 bases between. CDR3 length: 13 amino acids. In DNA, the CDR3 is TGCAGTGCTGTAGACAACATGGCCTACGAGCAGTACGTC. This sequence encodes CSAVDNMAYEQYV.

The sample holds many counts of this clonotype. The J gene is TRBJ2-3, the V gene TRBV20-1; D gene unclear. V was shortened by 0 bases and J by 6 bases, with 19 bases between the two germline ends. CDR1 is DFQATT and CDR2 is SNEGSKA in the germline V gene (reference sequence). The length of the CDR3 is 16 residues. CDR3 DNA: TGCAGTGCTAGAGATCTGACCCCCTCAAACGGGGATACGCAGTATTTT. Amino acid sequence: CSARDLTPSNGDTQYF.

This clonotype was observed many times. V gene TRBV4-1 combines with J gene TRBJ1-6, with 9 bases that match TRBD1. V gave up 1 base and J gave up 3 bases; unmatched junction bases: 16. The CDR3 runs 21 residues. Germline values: CDR1 MGHRA, CDR2 YSYEKL. The CDR3 here is CASSQATNFPGQGSYNSPLHF. CDR3 coding DNA: TGCGCCAGCAGCCAAGCAACGAATTTTCCGGGACAGGGAAGCTATAATTCACCCCTCCACTTT.

This clonotype was detected many times. The chain has TRBV7-8 and TRBJ2-1; 7 nucleotides match TRBD2. Germline CDR1 and CDR2: SGHVS and FQNEAQ. CDR3 length equals 18 residues. Trimming at V came to 3 bases and at J to 0 bases, leaving 11 bases not matched to a gene. CDR3 sequence: CASSFAPTSAVSYNEQFF. CDR3 nucleotides: TGTGCCAGCAGCTTCGCTCCTACTAGCGCCGTCTCCTACAATGAGCAGTTCTTC.

This clonotype was seen at least ten times. The V call is TRBV3-1, the J call TRBJ2-7; D not resolved. V was trimmed by 4 bases and J by 7 bases, leaving 11 bases between them. Germline V CDR1 and CDR2: LGHDT, YNNKEL (reference sequence). The CDR3 is made up of 12 amino acids. CDR3 DNA: TGTGCCAGCAGCCCGAGACCGAGTGAGCAGTACTTC. Translation gives CASSPRPSEQYF.

This clonotype was seen at least ten times. The gene calls are TRBV29-1 and TRBJ1-4; D not certain. CDR1 SQVTM and CDR2 ANQGSEA come from the germline V gene. The CDR3 is 14 amino acids. V was cut by 1 base and J by 4 bases, with 10 bases left in between. This CDR3 reads CSVEGTYHNEKLFF. DNA for the CDR3: TGCAGCGTTGAAGGGACGTACCATAATGAAAAACTGTTTTTT.

In this sample, this clonotype turned up a few times. The genes are TRBV20-1 and TRBJ2-3; D ambiguous. Germline V gene data show CDR1 as DFQATT and CDR2 as SNEGSKA (reference sequence). The CDR3 is made up of 12 amino acids. The V gene lost 6 bases and the J gene lost 6 bases, with 13 bases spanning the gap. CDR3 protein: CSAPSTSDTQYF. For the CDR3, the DNA is TGCAGTGCACCATCAACGTCGGATACGCAGTATTTT.

This clonotype was picked up many times. The gene calls are TRBV5-1 and TRBJ1-4; D is possibly TRBD1 (6 bases). The CDR3 spans 13 residues. The germline CDR1 and CDR2 sequences are SGHRS and YFSETQ. V lost 4 bases and J lost 8, with 12 bases in between. The CDR3: CASSERGGEKLFF. The CDR3 region has the DNA TGCGCCAGCAGCGAGCGAGGGGGGGAAAAACTGTTTTTT. The complete variable domain, with remaining parts taken from reference TRBV5-1 and TRBJ1-4, reads KAGVTQTPRYLIKTRGQQVTLSCSPISGHRSVSWYQQTPGQGLQFLFEYFSETQRNKGNFPGRFSGRQFSNSRSEMNVSTLELGDSALYLCASSERGGEKLFFGSGTQLSVL.